The TCR beta chain under discussion was sequenced for a study of blood T cell repertoires in COVID-19. Study information: In each case, the material was cDNA or gDNA derived from T cells, B-cell-depleted T cells, or PBMCs.

Germline-derived CDR1 and CDR2 are SQVTM and ANQGSEA. V lost 5 bases and J lost 5; bases outside the gene matches: 1. The CDR3 spans 12 residues. Per the authors' pipeline: Reference gene primers were amplified, and this amplification served to estimate nucleated cell counts. The table came from immunoSEQ multiplex PCR; TCRdb's copy has only in-frame clones and leaves some out. That table supplies the V and J calls and clone size; D and trimming were determined from the DNA. The repertoire has about 220,000 clones, 65% to 90% of them found once; the top ten carry about 2.5%. The clonotype originates from a woman in her sixties or seventies with COVID-19, enrolled during active disease. The sample taken for sequencing was peripheral blood. The rearrangement joins TRBV29-1 to TRBJ2-7; 12 nucleotides agree with TRBD2. The CDR3 is CSVRTSGDEQYF. CDR3 nucleotides: TGCAGCGTTCGGACTAGCGGGGACGAGCAGTACTTC.